This passage covers 19 T cell receptor beta chains from one sample sequenced in a study of cytomegalovirus exposure and HLA in healthy donors. TCRdb keeps only in-frame clones here, not all; method: immunoSEQ multiplex PCR. The sample lists tens of thousands of clones, approximately 85% occurring once. The sample consisted of PBMCs. The receptors were gathered from a woman aged 25 to 45 in good health and CMV-seronegative.

The rearrangement links TRBV7-2 to TRBJ1-4, with D unclear. The CDR3 sequence is 14 residues long. V was pared by 1 base and J by 0 bases, with 3 bases between. Per the germline V gene, CDR1 is SGHTA and CDR2 is FQGNSA. CDR3 in DNA: TGTGCCAGCAGCTTAGTTACAACTAATGAAAAACTGTTTTTT. Amino acid sequence: CASSLVTTNEKLFF.

V usage is TRBV2 and J usage is TRBJ2-3; TRBD2 might be the D (6 bases). Germline V gene lookup returns CDR1 SNHLY and CDR2 FYNNEI. The CDR3 sequence is 17 residues long. Trimming cost V 4 bases and J 0 bases, with 17 bases left between them. CDR3 DNA sequence: TGTGCCAGCAGTGGGAGGGGACGCATCGGGAGCACAGATACGCAGTATTTT. Amino acids: CASSGRGRIGSTDTQYF.

The chain combines TRBV2 with TRBJ2-4; TRBD2 aligns across 9 bases. This CDR3 contains 15 residues. V was clipped by 8 bases and J by 8 bases; unmatched bases: 13. Germline lookup yields CDR1 SNHLY and CDR2 FYNNEI. CDR3 coding DNA: TGTGCCAGCCAAGGGACTAGCCAAGCGGGGGACATTCAGTACTTC. Translated, it gives CASQGTSQAGDIQYF. The full variable domain, its missing parts supplied by reference TRBV2 and TRBJ2-4, is EPEVTQTPSHQVTQMGQEVILRCVPISNHLYFYWYRQILGQKVEFLVSFYNNEISEKSEIFDDQFSVERPDGSNFTLKIRSTKLEDSAMYFCASQGTSQAGDIQYFGAGTRLSVL.

The chain joins TRBV4-3 to TRBJ2-7, with 10 bases aligning to TRBD1. Germline loops: CDR1 LGHNA, CDR2 YSLEER. Losses at the gene ends were 4 bases for V and 4 bases for J; bases not matched to a gene: 4. This CDR3 region has 14 residues. This chain's CDR3 is CASSRGQGRYEQYF. CDR3 nucleotide sequence: TGCGCCAGCAGCCGGGGACAGGGGAGGTACGAGCAGTACTTC.

CDR3: CASSSGRSSGNTIYF. DNA for the CDR3: TGTGCCAGCAGCTCGGGAAGGAGCTCTGGAAACACCATATATTTT. The chain carries TRBV7-8 and TRBJ1-3; no firm D call. The CDR3 totals 15 residues. Germline V gives CDR1 SGHVS, CDR2 FQNEAQ. V was cut by 4 bases and J by 0 bases, with 10 bases left in between.

This clone was observed a single time. The chain couples TRBV6-5 to TRBJ1-4, with 10 nucleotides matching TRBD1. V shed 4 bases, J shed 7 bases, and the junction held 3 bases outside the gene matches. Germline V lookup: CDR1 MNHEY, CDR2 SVGAGI. This CDR3 comprises 14 residues. CDR3 DNA sequence: TGTGCCAGCAGTTCTTGGACAGGGGGTGAAAAACTGTTTTTT. Encoded protein: CASSSWTGGEKLFF.

The V and J genes are TRBV6-5 and TRBJ1-5; the D gene is possibly TRBD1 (6 bases). Trimming shortened V by 4 bases and J by 4 bases, and 14 bases separated the two germline ends. CDR3 length: 15 residues. Germline loops: CDR1 MNHEY, CDR2 SVGAGI. CDR3 coding DNA: TGTGCCAGCAGTTCGGGACATCAAGGGAATCAGCCCCAGCATTTT. Its translation is CASSSGHQGNQPQHF.

The chain recombines TRBV27 with TRBJ2-7, with D perhaps TRBD1 (6 bases). The V gene's germline CDR1 is MNHEY and CDR2 SMNVEV (reference sequence). The CDR3 spans 15 residues. V was cut by 7 bases and J by 2 bases, with 18 bases left in between. The CDR3, as DNA: TGTGCCAGCACCCTAAAACGGACAGCCCCCTACGAGCAGTACTTC. It codes for CASTLKRTAPYEQYF.

The CDR3 protein is CSARDGSSYEQYF. CDR3 nucleotides: TGCAGCGCAAGGGACGGGAGCTCCTACGAGCAGTACTTC. J is TRBJ2-7 and V is TRBV29-1; possible D gene TRBD2, 6 bases. V was shortened by 7 bases and J by 0 bases, with 13 bases between the two germline ends. The CDR3 has 13 residues. CDR1 is SQVTM and CDR2 is ANQGSEA in the germline V gene.

This clone was found once. The rearrangement uses TRBV5-1 and TRBJ2-7, with 8 bases aligning to TRBD1. This CDR3 has 14 residues. Germline-derived CDR1 and CDR2 are SGHRS and YFSETQ. V dropped 0 bases and J dropped 7; count of bases not matched to a gene: 6. The CDR3 reads CASSLVTGEGEQYF. The CDR3 DNA follows: TGCGCCAGCAGCTTGGTGACAGGGGAAGGGGAGCAGTACTTC.

This chain connects TRBV29-1 to TRBJ1-3, with 9 bases lining up with TRBD1. This CDR3 has 20 amino acids. Germline loops: CDR1 SQVTM, CDR2 ANQGSEA. With V trimmed by 1 base and J by 0 bases, 16 bases remained unmatched. CDR3 residues: CSVEAFTPTGGPYSGNTIYF. Written as DNA, the CDR3 is TGCAGCGTTGAAGCCTTCACGCCGACAGGGGGACCCTACTCTGGAAACACCATATATTTT.

This chain uses TRBV10-3 with TRBJ1-1; TRBD1 aligns across 10 bases. The germline CDR1 and CDR2 sequences are ENHRY and SYGVKD. The CDR3 is 14 residues long. Trimming cost V 5 bases and J 4 bases; bases outside gene matches: 4. CDR3 amino acids: CAISPRTGGTEAFF. In nucleotides, the CDR3 is TGTGCCATCAGTCCACGGACAGGGGGCACTGAAGCTTTCTTT.

The V gene is TRBV2, the J gene TRBJ2-2; TRBD1 aligns across 8 bases. Germline trimming cut 5 bases from V and 3 bases from J; bases unmatched to any gene: 5. Germline V gene sequence: CDR1 SNHLY, CDR2 FYNNEI. The CDR3 is 15 amino acids. The CDR3 bases are TGTGCCAGCAGTCGCAGGGGGCTTGACACCGGGGAGCTGTTTTTT. Translating gives CASSRRGLDTGELFF.

This clone has only one observation. The chain links TRBV27 to TRBJ1-2; D perhaps matches TRBD1 (5 bases). Trimming took 3 bases from V and 7 from J, leaving 12 bases between them. CDR1 MNHEY and CDR2 SMNVEV come from the germline V gene (reference sequence). This CDR3 contains 13 residues. Here the CDR3 reads CASSFGGRGGYTF. CDR3 DNA: TGTGCCAGCAGTTTCGGGGGGAGAGGTGGCTACACCTTC.

This rearrangement joins TRBV7-2 to TRBJ2-7, with 13 positions matching TRBD2. Germline CDR1 SGHTA, CDR2 FQGNSA. There are 16 residues in the CDR3. The junction had 10 bases not matched to a gene; V was cut back by 8 bases and J by 3 bases. CDR3 protein: CASRQMGTSGIYEQYF. Written as DNA, the CDR3 is TGTGCCAGCCGTCAGATGGGGACTAGCGGGATCTACGAGCAGTACTTC.

The V call is TRBV7-9, the J call TRBJ2-4, with D possibly TRBD1 on 6 matching bases. The CDR3 covers 14 residues. Germline V lookup: CDR1 SEHNR, CDR2 FQNEAQ (reference sequence). V dropped 1 base and J dropped 4 bases, with 8 bases sitting between them. The CDR3 loop reads CASSLGQGKNIQYF. Here the CDR3 DNA reads TGTGCCAGCAGCTTAGGTCAGGGGAAAAACATTCAGTACTTC.

The rearrangement joins TRBV29-1 to TRBJ2-7, with a tentative D call TRBD1 (5 bases). The CDR3 is 13 residues long. In germline, CDR1 is SQVTM, CDR2 ANQGSEA. Trimming removed 5 bases from V and 3 bases from J, with 14 bases in between. This chain's CDR3 is CSVIGSGHYEQYF. In nucleotides, the CDR3 is TGCAGCGTTATTGGGTCCGGACACTACGAGCAGTACTTC.

This chain joins TRBV5-1 and TRBJ2-1, with D possibly matching TRBD1 (6 bases). The CDR3 covers 17 residues. Germline V gene lookup returns CDR1 SGHRS and CDR2 YFSETQ. Between the trimmed V and J ends, which lost 2 bases and 4 bases, there was a span of 19 bases. The CDR3 sequence: CASSFIPGQGLYNEQFF. For the CDR3, the DNA is TGCGCCAGCAGCTTCATTCCGGGACAAGGACTTTACAATGAGCAGTTCTTC.

The chain's CDR3 is CASSGPSGNTEAFF. The CDR3 coding sequence is TGTGCCAGCAGCGGGCCCAGCGGGAACACTGAAGCTTTCTTT. The V call is TRBV28, the J call TRBJ1-1; no reliable D call. CDR1 is MDHEN and CDR2 is SYDVKM in the germline V gene. V was shortened by 6 bases and J by 1 base, with 12 bases between the two germline ends. The CDR3 is made up of 14 amino acids.